The next 23 T cell receptor beta chains were all read from a single sample in a study of patients and donors after allogeneic stem cell transplantation. In TCRdb, the RT-PCR reads were re-called with MiXCR into one record per CDR3 protein. In the table there are some 200,000 distinct CDR3 sequences, roughly two fifths of which are singletons. Material: blood, either unsorted or a sorted T cell fraction (not recorded which). The origin of the receptors is a human donor who was either an allogeneic HSCT recipient or a stem cell or donor lymphocyte infusion donor (not recorded which). It is not recorded whose cells these are; they may come from a transplant donor.

V is TRBV20-1 and J is TRBJ2-1, with TRBD2 identical over 8 bases. Germline V gene sequence: CDR1 DFQATT, CDR2 SNEGSKA (reference sequence). CDR3 length: 16 amino acids. V gave up 3 bases and J gave up 7 bases; unmatched junction bases: 14. CDR3 region: CSASDPGSGSGNEQFF. The CDR3 bases are TGCAGTGCTAGCGATCCTGGGAGCGGGAGTGGGAATGAGCAGTTCTTC.

CDR3 protein: CAVDGYTF. CDR3 nucleotides: TGTGCCGTGGATGGCTACACCTTC. The V call is TRBV30, the J call TRBJ1-2; no clear D gene. Trimming took off 8 bases at V and 6 bases at J, with 4 bases between the two ends. Germline CDR1 and CDR2: GTSNPN and SVGIG (reference sequence). This CDR3 region has 8 residues. Based on the CDR3 plus reference TRBV30 and TRBJ1-2, the full variable domain is SQTIHQWPATLVQPVGSPLSLECTVEGTSNPNLYWYRQAAGRGLQLLFYSVGIGQISSEVPQNLSASRPQDRQFILSSKKLLLSDSGFYLCAVDGYTFGSGTRLTVV.

Only one count was recorded for this clonotype. This chain links TRBV15 with TRBJ2-3; tentative D call: TRBD2 (6 bases). The V gene's germline CDR1 is LNHNV and CDR2 YYDKDF (reference sequence). V lost 0 bases to trimming and J lost 1 base, with 11 bases between them. This CDR3 comprises 16 residues. Written as DNA, the CDR3 is TGTGCCACCAGCAGAGATCGAGGCGGGGGCACAGATACGCAGTATTTT. This codes for CATSRDRGGGTDTQYF.

The rearrangement uses TRBV7-9 and TRBJ2-1; D gene ambiguous. Germline V gives CDR1 SEHNR, CDR2 FQNEAQ (reference sequence). The CDR3 has 13 residues. V was pared by 7 bases and J by 9 bases, with 16 bases between. DNA for the CDR3: TGTGCCAGCAACCCGCTCTCTTTTAGTGAGCAGTTCTTC. It codes for CASNPLSFSEQFF.

CDR3 DNA sequence: TGTGCCAGCAGCGGGCCAGGGGGCGCGGAAGCTTTCTTT. It codes for CASSGPGGAEAFF. The genes are TRBV9 and TRBJ1-1; 8 nucleotides align to TRBD1. Germline CDR1 SGDLS, CDR2 YYNGEE. V lost 3 bases to trimming and J lost 8 bases; unmatched junction nucleotides: 6. The length of the CDR3 is 13 residues.

This chain joins TRBV9 and TRBJ2-7; TRBD1 aligns across 8 bases. The CDR3 spans 14 residues. Germline CDR1 is SGDLS and CDR2 is YYNGEE. V lost 3 bases to trimming and J lost 2 bases; unmatched junction nucleotides: 4. CDR3 loop: CASSEDRAPYEQYF. CDR3 coding DNA: TGTGCCAGCAGCGAGGACAGGGCCCCCTACGAGCAGTACTTC.

The chain carries TRBV7-9 and TRBJ2-1; 14 bases are a match to TRBD2. J was trimmed by 2 bases and V by 4 bases; bases with no gene match: 4. The CDR3 has 17 amino acids. Germline V lookup: CDR1 SEHNR, CDR2 FQNEAQ (reference sequence). This CDR3 is CASSSGTSGSTYNEQFF. The CDR3 region has the DNA TGTGCCAGCAGCTCCGGGACTAGCGGGAGCACCTACAATGAGCAGTTCTTC.

A few counts support this clonotype. The chain recombines TRBV7-4 with TRBJ1-5; tentatively, D is TRBD1 (6 bases). The CDR3 consists of 14 residues. The germline V and J ends were trimmed by 6 bases and 7 bases, with 16 bases remaining between them. In germline, CDR1 is SGHVT, CDR2 SQSDAQ. CDR3 loop: CASRTTGMGQPQHF. In nucleotides, the CDR3 is TGTGCCAGCAGGACGACAGGAATGGGGCAGCCCCAGCATTTT.

This chain joins TRBV5-1 and TRBJ2-1, with no clear D. V was cut by 0 bases and J by 8 bases, with 9 bases left in between. The CDR3 length is 13 residues. The germline V gene encodes CDR1 SGHRS and CDR2 YFSETQ. This chain's CDR3 is CASSLVLSDEQFF. The CDR3, as DNA: TGCGCCAGCAGCTTGGTGTTGAGCGATGAGCAGTTCTTC.

This chain links TRBV27 with TRBJ1-2; D might be TRBD1 (6 bases). Trimming took 3 bases from V and 4 from J, leaving 12 bases between them. CDR3 length: 14 amino acids. CDR1 is MNHEY, CDR2 SMNVEV, per germline (reference sequence). The DNA of the CDR3 is TGTGCCAGCAGTTTCTTTGGGGGCTCCTATGGCTACACCTTC. Amino acid sequence: CASSFFGGSYGYTF.

The chain uses TRBV6-5 and TRBJ2-2; weak D call: TRBD1 (5 bases). Trimming took 2 bases from V and 2 from J, leaving 9 bases between them. Germline values: CDR1 MNHEY, CDR2 SVGAGI. The CDR3 contains 15 residues. The CDR3 nucleotides read TGTGCCAGCAGTTACCAGGGCATAAACACCGGGGAGCTGTTTTTT. It specifies CASSYQGINTGELFF.

This chain uses TRBV27 with TRBJ2-7; 8 bases map to TRBD1. The V segment lost 4 bases and the J segment 3 bases; nucleotides outside the gene matches: 14. This CDR3 contains 17 residues. Germline assignment: CDR1 MNHEY and CDR2 SMNVEV (reference sequence). CDR3 in amino acids: CASSSRGLRDRSYEQYF. The CDR3 DNA sequence: TGTGCCAGCAGTTCCCGGGGCCTCCGGGACAGGAGCTACGAGCAGTACTTC.

The chain joins TRBV7-2 to TRBJ1-1, with TRBD1 matching 10 bases. Losses at the gene ends were 5 bases for V and 8 bases for J; bases not matched to a gene: 11. Germline CDR1 SGHTA, CDR2 FQGNSA. The CDR3 extends over 15 amino acids. The CDR3: CASSSSGTGVSEAFF. For the CDR3, the DNA is TGTGCCAGCAGCAGTAGCGGGACAGGGGTTTCGGAAGCTTTCTTT.

This clonotype was detected a few times. The CDR3 sequence: CASSEAPPLHF. CDR3 sequence (DNA): TGTGCCAGCAGTGAAGCCCCCCCCCTCCACTTT. The chain links TRBV2 to TRBJ1-6; D call uncertain. Germline CDR1 reads SNHLY; CDR2 reads FYNNEI. The CDR3 spans 11 residues. V was shortened by 0 bases and J by 13 bases, with 4 bases between the two germline ends. Full variable domain (outside the CDR3, taken from reference TRBV2 and TRBJ1-6): EPEVTQTPSHQVTQMGQEVILRCVPISNHLYFYWYRQILGQKVEFLVSFYNNEISEKSEIFDDQFSVERPDGSNFTLKIRSTKLEDSAMYFCASSEAPPLHFGNGTRLTVT.

In regard to this clonotype: A junction boundary mismatches the germline segment, possibly from a read error. The chain combines TRBV12-3 or TRBV12-4 with TRBJ2-2; D ambiguous. This CDR3 spans 14 amino acids. For the CDR3, the DNA is TGTGCCAGCAAATTTGGCACGAACATCGGGGAGCTGTTTTTT. Residues: CASKFGTNIGELFF.

This clonotype was seen only a few times. J is TRBJ1-1 and V is TRBV29-1, with D tentatively TRBD1 (5 bases). V was trimmed by 7 bases and J by 0 bases, leaving 15 bases between them. The CDR3 totals 14 residues. From germline, CDR1 is SQVTM and CDR2 ANQGSEA. CDR3 nucleotide sequence: TGCAGCGCAGTCGGACACATAATGAACACTGAAGCTTTCTTT. The encoded protein is CSAVGHIMNTEAFF.

This clonotype was picked up many times. The chain recombines TRBV4-3 with TRBJ2-3; D possibly corresponds to TRBD2 (6 bases). This CDR3 is 16 amino acids long. Germline V gene sequence: CDR1 LGHNA, CDR2 YSLEER. The V gene lost 1 base and the J gene lost 2 bases, with 13 bases spanning the gap. The CDR3 here is CASSQGAAGDTDTQYF. As DNA, the CDR3 is TGCGCCAGCAGCCAAGGAGCAGCGGGCGACACAGATACGCAGTATTTT.

This rearrangement joins TRBV29-1 to TRBJ1-2, with D unresolved. With 5 bases removed from V and 3 bases from J, the gap between germline ends came to 10 bases. The CDR3 runs 12 residues. CDR1 and CDR2 from the germline V gene are SQVTM and ANQGSEA. The CDR3 DNA reads TGCAGCGTTTTGAGGCAGGACTATGGCTACACCTTC. This codes for CSVLRQDYGYTF.

Only one count was recorded for this clonotype. The chain carries TRBV28 and TRBJ1-2; a possible D gene is TRBD1 (5 bases). The CDR3 loop spans 15 amino acids. V dropped 4 bases and J dropped 0 bases, with 12 bases sitting between them. Germline values: CDR1 MDHEN, CDR2 SYDVKM. This CDR3 is CASSSLRDANYGYTF. The CDR3 coding sequence is TGTGCCAGCAGTTCCCTCCGGGACGCTAACTATGGCTACACCTTC.

The table lists this clonotype with a few counts. This chain links TRBV12-3 or TRBV12-4 with TRBJ2-7; 7 bases map to TRBD1. This CDR3 has 14 amino acids. The J segment lost 3 bases and the V segment lost 3 bases, leaving 5 bases of the junction unmatched. CDR3 residues: CASSFPGTDYEQYF. The DNA for the CDR3 is TGTGCCAGCAGTTTTCCCGGGACAGACTACGAGCAGTACTTC.

This chain connects TRBV30 to TRBJ1-1; 7 bases agree with TRBD1. J lost 0 bases, V lost 2 bases, and 3 bases had no gene match. The CDR3 contains 14 residues. From germline, CDR1 is GTSNPN and CDR2 SVGIG (reference sequence). CDR3 protein: CAWSYRGLNTEAFF. The CDR3 bases are TGTGCCTGGAGTTACAGGGGACTGAACACTGAAGCTTTCTTT.

The genes are TRBV15 and TRBJ1-1; maybe TRBD1 (6 bases). The length of the CDR3 is 12 residues. Germline V lookup: CDR1 LNHNV, CDR2 YYDKDF (reference sequence). Trimming took 6 bases from V and 9 from J, leaving 14 bases between them. In DNA form, the CDR3 reads TGTGCCACCAGTAAAAACAGGGCAAAAGCTTTCTTT. Translated: CATSKNRAKAFF.

The chain joins TRBV6-2 or TRBV6-3 to TRBJ2-1; TRBD2 aligns across 8 bases. The CDR3 totals 15 residues. V shed 2 bases, J shed 2 bases, and the junction held 2 bases outside the gene matches. Germline CDR1 reads MNHEY; CDR2 reads SVGEGT. CDR3 region: CASSYGTRAYNEQFF. The CDR3 coding sequence is TGTGCCAGCAGTTACGGGACTAGGGCCTACAATGAGCAGTTCTTC.